Listed below are T cell receptor beta chains from one sample, sequenced in a study of CD8+ T cells in alopecia areata. The table came from immunoSEQ multiplex PCR; TCRdb's copy has only in-frame clones and leaves some out. The sample carries about 220,000 clones, less than 75% recorded once. The sequencing here drew on CD4+ T cells sorted from blood, taken at week 4, from a patient treated with tofacitinib. All receptors come from a human donor with alopecia areata. The conserved cysteine and the conserved F or W are not part of the CDR3 here. D genes are given only for firm matches. Not all rows give a size; the values are once, few, many and, for expanded clones, a class.

few	.	TRBV5-1	ASRERDYGYT
.	TRBD1	TRBV4-3	ASSQTDRASSYEQY
.	.	TRBV6-6	ASSYSQGYT
once	.	TRBV4-3	ASSQDIAGGEQY
.	TRBD2	TRBV5-1	ASSLALAALQETQY
.	.	TRBV7-2	ASSPQGGGWSNQPQH
few	.	TRBV29-1	SVAVVEGHGYT
.	TRBD1	TRBV29-1	SVQQGVREQY
.	.	TRBV6-5	ASSYSRANTEAF
once	.	TRBV30	AWSTSRANEKLF